These 15 T cell receptor beta chains were all obtained from the same sample, sequenced in a study of blood T cell repertoires in COVID-19 (dated by TCRdb to 2019 to 2021). Libraries were built with the immunoSEQ multiplex PCR assay. TCRdb obtained this table from immuneACCESS and retained in-frame rearrangements with V and J assigned. These tables miss some clones; where compared with another copy, unresolved V genes account for less than half of the shortfall, and the remainder is unexplained. The sample profile shows approximately 170,000 clones; roughly nine tenths of them were found once. The top ten hold about a tenth of the sample. The source material was peripheral blood. The receptors were sampled from a woman aged 60-75 years with COVID-19, enrolled during active disease.

The gene calls are TRBV7-2 and TRBJ2-1, with D perhaps matching TRBD2 (6 bases). CDR1 and CDR2 (germline): SGHTA, FQGNSA. V was shortened by 1 base and J by 7 bases, with 8 bases between the two germline ends. The CDR3 consists of 13 residues. The CDR3 region is CASSLGTTNEQFF. For the CDR3, the DNA is TGTGCCAGCAGCTTAGGGACTACTAATGAGCAGTTCTTC.

The J gene is TRBJ2-7, the V gene TRBV9; 7 bases are a match to TRBD2. V gave up 0 bases and J gave up 3 bases; unmatched junction bases: 3. CDR3 length: 14 amino acids. Per the germline V gene, CDR1 is SGDLS and CDR2 is YYNGEE. CDR3 DNA: TGTGCCAGCAGCGTAGCTAGCGGAGGCTACGAGCAGTACTTC. Amino acid sequence: CASSVASGGYEQYF.

V is TRBV3-1 (or the pseudogene TRBV3-2) and J is TRBJ2-2; 16 nucleotides line up with TRBD2. The J segment lost 0 bases and the V segment lost 4 bases, leaving 2 bases of the junction unmatched. There are 18 residues in the CDR3. Germline V CDR1 and CDR2: LGHDT, YNNKEL (reference sequence). CDR3 residues: CASSRGLAGGANTGELFF. The CDR3 DNA reads as TGTGCCAGCAGCCGGGGACTAGCGGGAGGGGCGAACACCGGGGAGCTGTTTTTT.

The rearrangement links TRBV4-3 to TRBJ2-2; 11 bases align to TRBD1. J was trimmed by 2 bases and V by 5 bases; bases with no gene match: 4. The CDR3 has 16 amino acids. Germline assignment: CDR1 LGHNA and CDR2 YSLEER. The DNA of the CDR3 is TGCGCCAGCAGCTTTGGACAGGGGGCTAACACCGGGGAGCTGTTTTTT. Amino acid sequence: CASSFGQGANTGELFF.

In nucleotides, the CDR3 is TGCGCCAGCAGCTCCCAGTTAGGGGTGCTCTACGAGCAGTACTTC. Translating gives CASSSQLGVLYEQYF. The chain employs TRBV5-1 and TRBJ2-7; tentatively, D is TRBD1 (5 bases). Germline loops: CDR1 SGHRS, CDR2 YFSETQ. The CDR3 totals 15 residues. V shed 3 bases and J shed 3 bases, with 16 bases lying between them.

The chain combines TRBV30 with TRBJ2-7; D may be TRBD2 (5 bases). The CDR3 spans 13 residues. The germline V gene encodes CDR1 GTSNPN and CDR2 SVGIG (reference sequence). Trimming cost V 0 bases and J 7 bases, with 13 bases left between them. CDR3 protein: CAWSVNGPGEQYF. CDR3 sequence (DNA): TGTGCCTGGAGTGTAAACGGTCCGGGGGAGCAGTACTTC. Combining the CDR3 with reference TRBV30 and TRBJ2-7 gives the whole variable domain SQTIHQWPATLVQPVGSPLSLECTVEGTSNPNLYWYRQAAGRGLQLLFYSVGIGQISSEVPQNLSASRPQDRQFILSSKKLLLSDSGFYLCAWSVNGPGEQYFGPGTRLTVT.

The rearrangement links TRBV30 to TRBJ2-2, with a possible D match to TRBD1 (7 bases). CDR1 and CDR2 from the germline V gene are GTSNPN and SVGIG (reference sequence). The CDR3 has 15 amino acids. Trimming pared 3 bases from V and 3 bases from J, leaving 14 bases between. DNA of the CDR3: TGTGCCTGGAGGGCGGGACAGCCTTACACCGGGGAGCTGTTTTTT. Its translation: CAWRAGQPYTGELFF.

This chain joins TRBV4-2 and TRBJ1-4; 7 bases are shared with TRBD1. Germline V gene lookup returns CDR1 LGHNA and CDR2 YNFKEQ. J was trimmed by 8 bases and V by 1 base; bases with no gene match: 7. The CDR3 has 15 residues. Here the CDR3 DNA reads TGTGCCAGCAGCCAAGGAGTGGAACAGGGGGAAAAACTGTTTTTT. The encoded protein is CASSQGVEQGEKLFF.

This clone appeared a single time. The J gene is TRBJ1-6, the V gene TRBV27; 7 nucleotides agree with TRBD1. Germline CDR1 MNHEY, CDR2 SMNVEV (reference sequence). The length of the CDR3 is 16 residues. Trimming removed 5 bases from V and 9 bases from J; junction bases left unmatched: 13. The CDR3 nucleotides are TGTGCCAGCAGTGCCTACAGGGGACTCTCTGGTTCACCCCTCCACTTT. It encodes CASSAYRGLSGSPLHF.

The chain employs TRBV7-9 and TRBJ1-1, with 7 nucleotides matching TRBD1. Germline-derived CDR1 and CDR2 are SEHNR and FQNEAQ (reference sequence). This CDR3 has 13 residues. Unmatched junction bases numbered 7, after V lost 5 bases and J lost 7 bases. The CDR3 protein is CASSPRDSREAFF. As DNA, the CDR3 is TGTGCCAGCAGCCCCCGGGACAGCCGTGAAGCTTTCTTT.

CDR3 sequence (DNA): TGTGCCAGTAGTACCACCCCACAGGGGGCGCATGGCTACACCTTC. Translated: CASSTTPQGAHGYTF. The V call is TRBV19, the J call TRBJ1-2; 9 bases are shared with TRBD1. Germline V gene lookup returns CDR1 LNHDA and CDR2 SQIVND (reference sequence). The V segment lost 4 bases and the J segment 6 bases; nucleotides outside the gene matches: 9. The CDR3 spans 15 residues. The full variable domain, with the rest looked up from reference TRBV19 and TRBJ1-2, is DGGITQSPKYLFRKEGQNVTLSCEQNLNHDAMYWYRQDPGQGLRLIYYSQIVNDFQKGDIAEGYSVSREKKESFPLTVTSAQKNPTAFYLCASSTTPQGAHGYTFGSGTRLTVV.

The chain employs TRBV2 and TRBJ2-7, with a tentative D call TRBD1 (6 bases). CDR1 and CDR2 (germline): SNHLY, FYNNEI. CDR3 length: 16 amino acids. Trimming pared 3 bases from V and 4 bases from J, leaving 19 bases between. The CDR3 DNA reads as TGTGCCAGCAGTGATCCCACCCTCAGGGGTGAGTACGAGCAGTACTTC. It is translated as CASSDPTLRGEYEQYF.

J is TRBJ2-7 and V is TRBV11-2; 8 positions match TRBD2. Germline CDR1 SGHAT, CDR2 FQNNGV. J lost 4 bases, V lost 1 base, and 9 bases had no gene match. This CDR3 has 16 amino acids. This CDR3 reads CASSLVTGGHRYEQYF. CDR3 nucleotide sequence: TGTGCCAGCAGCTTAGTGACGGGAGGGCATCGGTACGAGCAGTACTTC.

This clone was seen only a few times. The chain recombines TRBV1 with TRBJ1-5; TRBD1 reflects the table's D call only, with no check against the DNA. TRBV1 counts as a pseudogene. The length of the CDR3 is 15 residues. The CDR3 spells CTSSQWGPVGQPQHF. For the CDR3, the DNA is TGCACCAGCAGCCAGTGGGGGCCAGTCGGACAGCCCCAGCATTTT.

The table lists this clone with a count of one. The genes are TRBV6-5 and TRBJ2-6; D is perhaps TRBD2 (5 bases). The CDR3 length is 14 residues. In germline, CDR1 is MNHEY, CDR2 SVGAGI. V was shortened by 4 bases and J by 5 bases, with 9 bases between the two germline ends. The CDR3 protein is CASSSLGRANVLTF. The CDR3 DNA is TGTGCCAGCAGTTCGCTCGGGAGGGCCAACGTCCTGACTTTC.